Following are 11 T cell receptor beta chains from one sample sequenced in a study of shared clonotypes between healthy human individuals. Libraries were prepared by immunoSEQ multiplex PCR; TCRdb keeps only in-frame clonotypes and omits some of them. The sample has hundreds of thousands of clones; around 96% are singletons. As defined, naive CD8 cells were CD45RO-negative and positively selected for CCR7, with terminally differentiated effector memory CD45RA+ cells excluded. The sample taken for sequencing was naive CD8+ T cells sorted from blood. The source is a woman aged 25-40 years in good health.

The chain joins TRBV30 to TRBJ2-1, with TRBD2 matching 7 bases. The V segment lost 8 bases and the J segment 9 bases; nucleotides outside the gene matches: 10. The V gene's germline CDR1 is GTSNPN and CDR2 SVGIG (reference sequence). This CDR3 spans 12 amino acids. In nucleotides, the CDR3 is TGTGCCGCGGACGGAGGGAGGGCTGAGCAGTTCTTC. It translates to CAADGGRAEQFF.

The CDR3 sequence is CASSQTGTFTDTQYF. The DNA for the CDR3 is TGTGCCAGCAGTCAAACAGGGACCTTCACAGATACGCAGTATTTT. The rearrangement links TRBV28 to TRBJ2-3; D perhaps matches TRBD1 (6 bases). Germline V gene lookup returns CDR1 MDHEN and CDR2 SYDVKM. With 5 bases removed from V and 2 bases from J, the gap between germline ends came to 14 bases. The CDR3 runs to 15 residues.

The V call is TRBV19, the J call TRBJ1-5, with D maybe TRBD1 (5 bases). CDR1 is LNHDA, CDR2 SQIVND, per germline (reference sequence). The CDR3 sequence is 12 residues long. The V end was cut by 9 bases, the J end by 9 bases, with 15 bases between. The CDR3 here is CASTQVGGPQHF. The CDR3 DNA follows: TGTGCCAGCACACAGGTGGGAGGGCCCCAGCATTTT.

This sequence joins TRBV10-1 and TRBJ1-1; D gene unclear. V lost 6 bases to trimming and J lost 7 bases, with 9 bases between them. The CDR3 consists of 11 residues. CDR1 and CDR2 (germline): WNHNN, SYGVQD (reference sequence). The CDR3 protein is CASSGLGEAFF. CDR3 DNA sequence: TGCGCCAGCAGCGGATTAGGTGAAGCTTTCTTT.

This chain uses TRBV7-9 with TRBJ2-2, with a tentative D call TRBD1 (5 bases). CDR1 and CDR2 from the germline V gene are SEHNR and FQNEAQ (reference sequence). There are 14 residues in the CDR3. V lost 5 bases to trimming and J lost 4 bases, with 11 bases between them. DNA of the CDR3: TGTGCCAGCAGCACCACAGGATCCACCGGGGAGCTGTTTTTT. It encodes CASSTTGSTGELFF.

The DNA of the CDR3 is TGTGCCAGCACCTGGGGGGCTAGCGGGAGGTCCGCCGATTTATTAAACATTCAGTACTTC. Encoded protein: CASTWGASGRSADLLNIQYF. The chain combines TRBV28 with TRBJ2-4; 11 bases are shared with TRBD2. There are 20 residues in the CDR3. V lost 7 bases, J lost 6 bases, and 23 bases stayed unmatched. The germline gives CDR1 MDHEN, CDR2 SYDVKM.

The chain uses TRBV27 and TRBJ2-5; D call uncertain. The V gene's germline CDR1 is MNHEY and CDR2 SMNVEV (reference sequence). This CDR3 region has 15 residues. V was trimmed by 3 bases and J by 0 bases, leaving 11 bases between them. The CDR3 sequence is CASSFTSPYQETQYF. Here the CDR3 DNA reads TGTGCCAGCAGTTTCACCTCCCCGTACCAAGAGACCCAGTACTTC.

The chain recombines TRBV28 with TRBJ2-1; a weak D match, TRBD2 (6 bases). The CDR3 has 15 residues. V lost 8 bases and J 0 bases, leaving 14 bases between the germline ends. Germline CDR1 and CDR2: MDHEN and SYDVKM. Here the CDR3 DNA reads TGTGCCAGCCGCGGTGGGGGGAGCTCCTACAATGAGCAGTTCTTC. This gives the protein CASRGGGSSYNEQFF.

The chain is built from TRBV9 and TRBJ2-1; D is unclear. CDR1 is SGDLS and CDR2 is YYNGEE in the germline V gene. Trimming shortened V by 3 bases and J by 8 bases, and 9 bases separated the two germline ends. CDR3 size: 12 residues. CDR3 loop: CASSDTLDEQFF. The CDR3 DNA sequence: TGTGCCAGCAGCGACACCTTGGATGAGCAGTTCTTC.

This clone appeared once. The genes are TRBV10-1 and TRBJ2-3; no firm D call. This CDR3 is 14 amino acids long. Germline CDR1 WNHNN, CDR2 SYGVQD (reference sequence). Trimming pared 0 bases from V and 3 bases from J, leaving 7 bases between. The CDR3, as DNA: TGCGCCAGCAGTGAGTCGATGCAAACAGATACGCAGTATTTT. Residues: CASSESMQTDTQYF.

The chain uses TRBV5-6 and TRBJ1-5, with no clear D. V gave up 4 bases and J gave up 5 bases, with 16 bases separating them. The CDR3 covers 15 residues. Germline assignment: CDR1 SGHDT and CDR2 YYEEEE. CDR3: CASSLPFYGDQPQHF. CDR3 sequence (DNA): TGTGCCAGCAGCCTCCCTTTCTATGGGGATCAGCCCCAGCATTTT.